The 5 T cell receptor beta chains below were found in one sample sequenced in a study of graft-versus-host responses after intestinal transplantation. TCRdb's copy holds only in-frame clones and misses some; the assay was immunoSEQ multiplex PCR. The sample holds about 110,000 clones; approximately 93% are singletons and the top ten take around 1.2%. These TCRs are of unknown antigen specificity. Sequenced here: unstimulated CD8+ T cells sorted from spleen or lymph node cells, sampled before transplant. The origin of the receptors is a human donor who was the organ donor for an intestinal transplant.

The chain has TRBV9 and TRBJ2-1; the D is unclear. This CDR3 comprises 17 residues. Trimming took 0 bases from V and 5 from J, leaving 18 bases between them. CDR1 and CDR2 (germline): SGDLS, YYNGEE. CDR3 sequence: CASSVVSWQTTNNEQFF. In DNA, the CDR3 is TGTGCCAGCAGCGTAGTGTCGTGGCAAACGACAAACAATGAGCAGTTCTTC.

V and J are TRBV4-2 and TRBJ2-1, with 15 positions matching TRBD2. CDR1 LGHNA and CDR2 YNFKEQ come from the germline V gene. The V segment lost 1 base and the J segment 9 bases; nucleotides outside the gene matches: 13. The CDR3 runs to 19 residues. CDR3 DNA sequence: TGTGCCAGCAGCCAAGTAGGGGGCCCGGGACTAGCGGGAGGTATTGAGCAGTTCTTC. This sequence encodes CASSQVGGPGLAGGIEQFF.

The CDR3 loop is CASSPLSGYGYTF. The CDR3 nucleotides are TGTGCCAGTAGTCCCCTTTCCGGCTATGGCTACACCTTC. The genes are TRBV19 and TRBJ1-2; D not certain. Germline loops: CDR1 LNHDA, CDR2 SQIVND (reference sequence). The germline V and J ends were trimmed by 5 bases and 4 bases, with 11 bases remaining between them. This CDR3 is built from 13 residues. Looking up the rest from reference TRBV19 and TRBJ1-2 gives the full variable domain: DGGITQSPKYLFRKEGQNVTLSCEQNLNHDAMYWYRQDPGQGLRLIYYSQIVNDFQKGDIAEGYSVSREKKESFPLTVTSAQKNPTAFYLCASSPLSGYGYTFGSGTRLTVV.

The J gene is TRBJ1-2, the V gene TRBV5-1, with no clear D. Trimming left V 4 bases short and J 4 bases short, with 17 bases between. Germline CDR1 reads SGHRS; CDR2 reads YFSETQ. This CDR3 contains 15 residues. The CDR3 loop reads CASSPDGPRGYGYTF. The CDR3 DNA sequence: TGCGCCAGCAGCCCGGACGGACCCCGAGGCTATGGCTACACCTTC.

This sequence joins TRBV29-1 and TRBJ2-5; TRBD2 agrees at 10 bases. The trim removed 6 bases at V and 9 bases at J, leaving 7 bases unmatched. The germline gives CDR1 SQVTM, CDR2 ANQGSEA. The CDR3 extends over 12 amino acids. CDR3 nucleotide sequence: TGCAGCGTGGTGGTCAGCGGGAGGGCCCAGTACTTC. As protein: CSVVVSGRAQYF. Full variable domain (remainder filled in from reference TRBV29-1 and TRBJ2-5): SAVISQKPSRDICQRGTSLTIQCQVDSQVTMMFWYRQQPGQSLTLIATANQGSEATYESGFVIDKFPISRPNLTFSTLTVSNMSPEDSSIYLCSVVVSGRAQYFGPGTRLLVL.